The 10 T cell receptor beta chains in this list originate from one sample, sequenced in a study of follicular helper T cells after annual influenza vaccination. The data were produced by immunoSEQ multiplex PCR, yet TCRdb's version contains in-frame clones alone and is incomplete. This table has about 10,000 clones, less than 85% appearing once. This specimen was CXCR5- memory CD4+ T cells sorted from blood, taken 6 weeks after influenza vaccination. The receptor source for this set is an adult who received the influenza vaccine.

The chain has TRBV7-3 and TRBJ2-3; D remains unclear. Germline CDR1 is SGHTA and CDR2 is FQGTGA. Trimming left V 3 bases short and J 2 bases short, with 3 bases between. This CDR3 comprises 12 residues. The DNA of the CDR3 is TGTGCCAGCAGCTTTGACACAGATACGCAGTATTTT. This encodes CASSFDTDTQYF.

The V call is TRBV7-3, the J call TRBJ2-6, with 7 bases that match TRBD1. Germline trimming cut 3 bases from V and 0 bases from J; bases unmatched to any gene: 8. Germline values: CDR1 SGHTA, CDR2 FQGTGA. The CDR3 totals 18 residues. The CDR3 region is CASSFTGQTLSGANVLTF. The DNA of the CDR3 is TGTGCCAGCAGCTTTACGGGACAGACGCTCTCTGGGGCCAACGTCCTGACTTTC.

The chain joins TRBV29-1 to TRBJ2-2, with 8 bases lining up with TRBD2. The germline CDR1 and CDR2 sequences are SQVTM and ANQGSEA. The CDR3 totals 14 residues. The junction had 4 bases not matched to a gene; V was cut back by 3 bases and J by 4 bases. Here the CDR3 DNA reads TGCAGCGTTGACGGCGGGGGGTCCACCGGGGAGCTGTTTTTT. Protein: CSVDGGGSTGELFF.

This clone was detected only once. The V gene is TRBV2, the J gene TRBJ2-2, with 10 bases identical to TRBD1. The CDR3 consists of 15 residues. CDR1 and CDR2 from the germline V gene are SNHLY and FYNNEI. Trimming cost V 6 bases and J 7 bases; bases outside gene matches: 8. CDR3 protein: CASRRQGAEGGELFF. The CDR3 DNA sequence: TGTGCCAGCAGGCGACAGGGGGCGGAGGGCGGGGAGCTGTTTTTT.

This rearrangement joins TRBV27 to TRBJ1-6; D is uncertain. The CDR3 sequence is 16 residues long. Germline V lookup: CDR1 MNHEY, CDR2 SMNVEV (reference sequence). The ends were cut back, 0 bases at V and 8 bases at J, with 14 bases in the middle. The CDR3, as DNA: TGTGCCAGCAGTTTATCGATTCTGGGGTCTCATTCACCCCTCCACTTT. Translated, it gives CASSLSILGSHSPLHF.

The chain couples TRBV2 to TRBJ1-4; D is ambiguous. The CDR3 is made up of 15 amino acids. CDR1 is SNHLY, CDR2 FYNNEI, per germline. The V and J ends lost 4 bases and 8 bases respectively, with 17 bases between them. CDR3 coding DNA: TGTGCCAGCAGTGTAAAAGGACCCTTGGGAGAAAAACTGTTTTTT. This translates into CASSVKGPLGEKLFF.

The chain uses TRBV4-3 and TRBJ2-3; a possible D gene is TRBD1 (6 bases). The V end lost 5 bases, the J end lost 3 bases, and 18 bases lay between the germline ends. The germline CDR1 and CDR2 sequences are LGHNA and YSLEER. The CDR3 has 16 residues. The CDR3 nucleotides read TGCGCCAGCAGCTCGGAACCAGGGGTAGGAACAGATACGCAGTATTTT. Its protein is CASSSEPGVGTDTQYF.

The chain employs TRBV7-3 and TRBJ2-3, with 8 bases aligning to TRBD1. V was clipped by 5 bases and J by 4 bases; unmatched bases: 5. This CDR3 is 14 amino acids long. Per the germline V gene, CDR1 is SGHTA and CDR2 is FQGTGA. The CDR3 region is CASSPGQGPDTQYF. CDR3 nucleotide sequence: TGTGCCAGCAGCCCCGGACAGGGCCCAGATACGCAGTATTTT.

The chain employs TRBV4-1 and TRBJ2-4; unclear D gene. The length of the CDR3 is 14 residues. Germline values: CDR1 MGHRA, CDR2 YSYEKL. V shed 6 bases and J shed 4 bases, with 13 bases lying between them. The DNA of the CDR3 is TGCGCCAGCAGTTCATGGGGAATGAAAAACATTCAGTACTTC. It yields the protein CASSSWGMKNIQYF.

The chain joins TRBV10-3 to TRBJ2-5; TRBD2 matches at 7 bases. The germline CDR1 and CDR2 sequences are ENHRY and SYGVKD. The CDR3 runs 14 residues. V trimming: 10 bases; J trimming: 2 bases; junction bases outside the gene matches: 10. The CDR3 bases are TGTGCCACGCACCACCCGGGACTACAAGAGACCCAGTACTTC. The encoded protein is CATHHPGLQETQYF.